This passage covers 20 T cell receptor beta chains from one sample sequenced in a study of cytomegalovirus exposure and HLA in healthy donors. Primers: 60 Vbeta forward and 13 Jbeta reverse. Profiling relied on immunoSEQ multiplex PCR, and the TCRdb table lists in-frame clones only, not all of them. The sample holds tens of thousands of clones, about 77% seen once. The material sequenced was PBMCs. These receptors originate from a male donor in good health and CMV-seropositive.

The chain joins TRBV5-8 to TRBJ1-5; the D is unclear. Germline values: CDR1 SGHTS, CDR2 YDEGEE. The V and J ends lost 3 bases and 7 bases respectively, with 17 bases between them. The CDR3 extends over 15 amino acids. This chain's CDR3 is CASSWSGSEGQPQHF. In nucleotides, the CDR3 is TGTGCCAGCAGCTGGTCCGGGTCTGAAGGACAGCCCCAGCATTTT.

This chain links TRBV6-1 with TRBJ1-4, with 10 nucleotides matching TRBD1. The junction had 7 bases not matched to a gene; V was cut back by 4 bases and J by 2 bases. CDR1 and CDR2 from the germline V gene are MNHNS and SASEGT. The CDR3 covers 17 residues. For the CDR3, the DNA is TGTGCCAGCAGTGGGGGGGGACAGGGGCTGACTAATGAAAAACTGTTTTTT. Its protein product is CASSGGGQGLTNEKLFF.

This chain's CDR3 is CSVGQGQETQYF. The CDR3 coding sequence is TGCAGCGTAGGACAGGGGCAAGAGACCCAGTACTTC. This sequence joins TRBV29-1 and TRBJ2-5; 9 bases line up with TRBD1. Trimming removed 6 bases from V and 2 bases from J; junction bases left unmatched: 1. Germline V gives CDR1 SQVTM, CDR2 ANQGSEA. The CDR3 is 12 residues long.

This clone was counted only a few times. The V and J genes are TRBV19 and TRBJ1-1; perhaps TRBD1 as D (5 bases). V shed 4 bases and J shed 6 bases, with 6 bases lying between them. CDR1 and CDR2 (germline): LNHDA, SQIVND (reference sequence). This CDR3 has 11 amino acids. The CDR3 sequence is CASSRDSEAFF. In nucleotides, the CDR3 is TGTGCCAGTAGTAGGGACTCTGAAGCTTTCTTT.

The chain combines TRBV20-1 with TRBJ1-1; D gene ambiguous. Germline loops: CDR1 DFQATT, CDR2 SNEGSKA (reference sequence). The CDR3 totals 8 residues. V lost 7 bases, J lost 6 bases, and 3 bases lay in between. In nucleotides, the CDR3 is TGCAGTGTATCTGAAGCTTTCTTT. It encodes CSVSEAFF.

This chain links TRBV25-1 with TRBJ1-5; possible D gene TRBD1, 5 bases. The CDR3 consists of 14 residues. In germline, CDR1 is MGHDK, CDR2 SYGVNS. V was clipped by 2 bases and J by 7 bases, with 12 bases between them. CDR3 loop: CASSELRVGQPQHF. CDR3 bases: TGTGCCAGCAGTGAACTCAGGGTTGGGCAGCCCCAGCATTTT.

The V and J genes are TRBV19 and TRBJ2-3; possible D gene TRBD1, 6 bases. CDR1 is LNHDA and CDR2 is SQIVND in the germline V gene (reference sequence). Trimming removed 10 bases at V and 2 bases at J, with 13 bases between. This CDR3 comprises 13 residues. The CDR3 DNA reads as TGTGCCATCGAGGACAGCCCCACAGATACGCAGTATTTT. This gives the protein CAIEDSPTDTQYF.

The rearrangement uses TRBV19 and TRBJ1-2, with 10 bases identical to TRBD1. The CDR3 runs 16 residues. Per germline, CDR1 LNHDA and CDR2 SQIVND (reference sequence). The ends lost 4 bases at V and 5 bases at J; junction bases unmatched: 10. CDR3 sequence: CASSTRDRGRGYGYTF. In DNA form, the CDR3 reads TGTGCCAGTAGTACCAGAGACAGGGGGCGCGGATATGGCTACACCTTC. The entire variable domain, with the rest obtained from reference TRBV19 and TRBJ1-2, is as follows: DGGITQSPKYLFRKEGQNVTLSCEQNLNHDAMYWYRQDPGQGLRLIYYSQIVNDFQKGDIAEGYSVSREKKESFPLTVTSAQKNPTAFYLCASSTRDRGRGYGYTFGSGTRLTVV.

V gene TRBV28 combines with J gene TRBJ2-1, with no clear D. The CDR3 extends over 16 amino acids. Germline CDR1 reads MDHEN; CDR2 reads SYDVKM. Trimming pared 2 bases from V and 6 bases from J, leaving 17 bases between. DNA for the CDR3: TGTGCCAGCAGTTTACCCCCCCTAGTTTCTTCCAATGAGCAGTTCTTC. Translated, it gives CASSLPPLVSSNEQFF. Full variable domain (rest looked up from reference TRBV28 and TRBJ2-1): DVKVTQSSRYLVKRTGEKVFLECVQDMDHENMFWYRQDPGLGLRLIYFSYDVKMKEKGDIPEGYSVSREKKERFSLILESASTNQTSMYLCASSLPPLVSSNEQFFGPGTRLTVL.

In nucleotides, the CDR3 is TGCGCCAGCAGTGAGCTCGACCTAGCCTCGGCTGAAGCTTTCTTT. This translates into CASSELDLASAEAFF. The chain has TRBV10-2 and TRBJ1-1, with unresolved D. The CDR3 spans 15 residues. In germline, CDR1 is WSHSY, CDR2 SAAADI. The V end was cut by 2 bases, the J end by 6 bases, with 16 bases between.

The V gene is TRBV29-1, the J gene TRBJ2-7; D remains unclear. In germline, CDR1 is SQVTM, CDR2 ANQGSEA. V gave up 7 bases and J gave up 2 bases, with 12 bases separating them. This CDR3 is built from 12 residues. CDR3 DNA: TGCAGCGCCGGCGGATCCGCCTACGAGCAGTACTTC. Its protein is CSAGGSAYEQYF.

The chain has TRBV10-2 and TRBJ2-3; 9 positions agree with TRBD2. This CDR3 contains 15 residues. Germline CDR1 and CDR2: WSHSY and SAAADI. Trimming took 6 bases from V and 2 from J; bases not matched to a gene: 6. For the CDR3, the DNA is TGCGCCAGCAGGCGTAGCGGGGGATACACAGATACGCAGTATTTT. Residues: CASRRSGGYTDTQYF.

V gene TRBV6-1 combines with J gene TRBJ1-4, with 9 bases fitting TRBD1. Germline CDR1 MNHNS, CDR2 SASEGT. With 7 bases clipped from V and 7 bases from J, the junction kept 7 bases outside the gene matches. The CDR3 totals 14 residues. The DNA for the CDR3 is TGTGCCAGCAACAGAGGGACAGGGTTTGAAAAACTGTTTTTT. This sequence encodes CASNRGTGFEKLFF.

The chain carries TRBV5-1 and TRBJ1-1; 8 nucleotides align to TRBD1. CDR3 length: 15 amino acids. CDR1 is SGHRS and CDR2 is YFSETQ in the germline V gene. The V segment lost 5 bases and the J segment 0 bases; nucleotides outside the gene matches: 6. This CDR3 is CASRSTGGVNTEAFF. CDR3 nucleotide sequence: TGCGCCAGCAGATCTACAGGGGGAGTGAACACTGAAGCTTTCTTT.

The CDR3 sequence: CASSPRGGEKLFF. CDR3 DNA sequence: TGCGCCAGCAGCCCCCGTGGAGGAGAAAAACTGTTTTTT. The V gene is TRBV5-1, the J gene TRBJ1-4; no definite D call. CDR3 size: 13 residues. Trimming removed 4 bases at V and 8 bases at J, with 12 bases between. CDR1 SGHRS and CDR2 YFSETQ come from the germline V gene.

The V and J genes are TRBV5-4 and TRBJ2-5, with TRBD2 as a possible D gene (6 bases). Per the germline V gene, CDR1 is SGHNT and CDR2 is YYREEE (reference sequence). Trimming took 0 bases from V and 2 from J, leaving 8 bases between them. The CDR3 consists of 14 residues. The CDR3 spells CASSLEGRQETQYF. The CDR3 DNA reads TGTGCCAGCAGCTTGGAAGGGAGGCAAGAGACCCAGTACTTC.

The chain joins TRBV25-1 to TRBJ2-7; D is uncertain. This CDR3 spans 13 amino acids. V gave up 2 bases and J gave up 2 bases, with 7 bases separating them. Germline V gene lookup returns CDR1 MGHDK and CDR2 SYGVNS. CDR3 DNA: TGTGCCAGCAGTGAAGACATGACCTACGAGCAGTACTTC. Residues: CASSEDMTYEQYF.

The J gene is TRBJ1-2, the V gene TRBV9; D may be TRBD1 (5 bases). V was shortened by 3 bases and J by 7 bases, with 16 bases between the two germline ends. The length of the CDR3 is 14 residues. Per the germline V gene, CDR1 is SGDLS and CDR2 is YYNGEE. The CDR3 DNA sequence: TGTGCCAGCAGCGGTACAAGGGGCGCCTCTGGCTACACCTTC. Protein product: CASSGTRGASGYTF.

This chain uses TRBV2 with TRBJ2-1; 8 bases are shared with TRBD2. After removal of 3 bases from V and 4 bases from J, the junction contained 5 bases not matched to a gene. The CDR3 has 15 amino acids. In germline, CDR1 is SNHLY, CDR2 FYNNEI. CDR3 DNA sequence: TGTGCCAGCAGTGAGGTAGCGGGACCATACAATGAGCAGTTCTTC. Amino acid sequence: CASSEVAGPYNEQFF.

The chain employs TRBV7-9 and TRBJ2-1; maybe TRBD1 (6 bases). The CDR3 contains 16 residues. V was shortened by 5 bases and J by 0 bases, with 14 bases between the two germline ends. Germline CDR1 SEHNR, CDR2 FQNEAQ (reference sequence). The CDR3 coding sequence is TGTGCCAGCAGCCGGACAGTCCCGAGCTCCTACAATGAGCAGTTCTTC. This encodes CASSRTVPSSYNEQFF.